This T cell receptor (beta chain) was recorded in a study of T cells in Graves' hyperthyroidism and ophthalmopathy. Researchers took RNA transcripts and amplified the TCR beta CDR3 regions from them. The TCR CDR3 first-round RT-PCR relied on the HTBI primer set. TCRdb re-derived calls from the multiplex PCR reads in MiXCR, one entry per CDR3 protein. Of 450,000 to 650,000 distinct CDR3 sequences listed, 14% were seen once; the top ten hold more than 6%. This clonotype was seen at least ten times. Germline V gene lookup returns CDR1 SNHLY and CDR2 FYNNEI. The CDR3 has 15 amino acids. The V segment lost 5 bases and the J segment 4 bases; nucleotides outside the gene matches: 10.

The specimen was blood. The receptor was derived from a young woman with Graves' ophthalmopathy. This sequence joins TRBV2 and TRBJ1-1; TRBD1 matches at 7 bases. CDR3 nucleotide sequence: TGTGCCAGCAGTAACGGACAGGCGATATCCACTGAAGCTTTCTTT. This translates into CASSNGQAISTEAFF.